This TCR beta chain was obtained from a study of siplizumab effects on memory and regulatory T cells. Sequencing was performed with immunoSEQ multiplex PCR; in TCRdb, only in-frame clones are kept and a portion is missing. The sample holds approximately 20,000 clones, about 45% seen once. Overall study results and limits: The diversity of naive T cells seemed greater than that of memory cells, and their alloresponse contribution seemed major.

Regarding this clone: Its specificity is not known.

The CDR3 sequence is 17 residues long. V shed 6 bases, J shed 1 base, and the junction held 13 bases outside the gene matches. CDR1 KGHSH and CDR2 LQKENI come from the germline V gene. Coculture of mixed lymphocyte reaction cells was performed at 37°C for roughly 6 days. The specimen sequenced was CFSE-low (dividing) CD4+ T cells sorted from an allogeneic mixed lymphocyte reaction. The TCR was taken from a human donor in good health; the cells came from an allogeneic mixed lymphocyte reaction. Some clones in this sample may be carry-over from other donors' samples. This chain uses TRBV18 with TRBJ2-7, with TRBD2 matching over 9 bases. The CDR3 here is CASSPGLAGSSSYEQYF. The DNA of the CDR3 is TGTGCCAGCTCCCCGGGGCTAGCGGGATCAAGTTCCTACGAGCAGTACTTC.